Presented here are 25 T cell receptor beta chains from one specimen sequenced in a study of shared clonotypes between healthy human individuals. Profiled with immunoSEQ multiplex PCR; TCRdb holds only in-frame clones, not every one. This table holds about 680,000 clones, 55% to 75% found once. What was sequenced was memory CD4+ T cells sorted from blood. The subset denotes: CD45RA-negative fraction. These receptors all stem from a woman aged 25 to 45 in good health.

The chain employs TRBV19 and TRBJ2-5; 7 bases are a match to TRBD1. After removal of 5 bases from V and 5 bases from J, the junction contained 8 bases not matched to a gene. Germline V gene lookup returns CDR1 LNHDA and CDR2 SQIVND (reference sequence). CDR3 length: 14 amino acids. CDR3 in DNA: TGTGCCAGTAGTTTCGACAGGGTCGGGGAGACCCAGTACTTC. Its translation: CASSFDRVGETQYF.

The V call is TRBV10-2, the J call TRBJ2-1; 10 positions agree with TRBD2. The CDR3 has 17 residues. V gave up 8 bases and J gave up 0 bases; unmatched junction bases: 10. Germline values: CDR1 WSHSY, CDR2 SAAADI. Here the CDR3 DNA reads TGCGCCAGCTGCCGGACTAGCGGACCCAGCTCCTACAATGAGCAGTTCTTC. Translated: CASCRTSGPSSYNEQFF.

The chain recombines TRBV4-2 with TRBJ2-3; 7 nucleotides align to TRBD2. The CDR3 is 15 amino acids. Germline CDR1 is LGHNA and CDR2 is YNFKEQ. The V gene end was trimmed by 6 bases and the J gene end by 4 bases; junction bases not matched to a gene: 10. The CDR3 DNA reads as TGTGCCAGCAGGCAGGGTGTAGCGGGCTCAGATACGCAGTATTTT. Its protein is CASRQGVAGSDTQYF.

Details on this clone: The sample carries other DNA sequences with the same CDR3. This chain joins TRBV7-9 and TRBJ1-5; tentatively, D is TRBD1 (6 bases). Germline CDR1 is SEHNR and CDR2 is FQNEAQ (reference sequence). Trimming pared 1 base from V and 2 bases from J, leaving 12 bases between. The length of the CDR3 is 16 residues. CDR3 nucleotides: TGTGCCAGCAGCTTAGAGGCAGGGGTGGGCAATCAGCCCCAGCATTTT. This sequence encodes CASSLEAGVGNQPQHF.

The chain joins TRBV4-2 to TRBJ2-7, with 10 bases aligning to TRBD1. The CDR3 consists of 19 residues. Per the germline V gene, CDR1 is LGHNA and CDR2 is YNFKEQ. J lost 5 bases, V lost 0 bases, and 16 bases had no gene match. This chain's CDR3 is CASSQDRKRPGQGLDEQYF. CDR3 DNA sequence: TGTGCCAGCAGCCAAGATCGAAAACGTCCGGGACAGGGGCTGGACGAGCAGTACTTC.

This clone was picked up one time. This rearrangement joins TRBV29-1 to TRBJ1-4; 9 bases are a match to TRBD1. The CDR3 covers 15 residues. V was clipped by 1 base and J by 4 bases; unmatched bases: 4. Germline V gives CDR1 SQVTM, CDR2 ANQGSEA. Here the CDR3 reads CSVEGDRAHNEKLFF. The CDR3 DNA sequence: TGCAGCGTTGAAGGGGACAGGGCACATAATGAAAAACTGTTTTTT.

V usage is TRBV5-1 and J usage is TRBJ2-5; D is possibly TRBD2 (5 bases). Trimming removed 4 bases at V and 3 bases at J, with 7 bases between. The CDR3 has 12 residues. CDR1 SGHRS and CDR2 YFSETQ come from the germline V gene. The CDR3, as DNA: TGCGCCAGCAGCACCGGGGAAGAGACCCAGTACTTC. Encoded protein: CASSTGEETQYF.

The chain is built from TRBV11-2 and TRBJ2-5, with a possible D match to TRBD1 (6 bases). Germline V gene data show CDR1 as SGHAT and CDR2 as FQNNGV. The germline V and J ends were trimmed by 4 bases and 11 bases, with 20 bases remaining between them. The CDR3 covers 14 residues. The CDR3 sequence is CASSWDTIGREQYF. CDR3 nucleotides: TGTGCCAGCAGCTGGGACACCATCGGAAGGGAGCAGTACTTC.

The chain combines TRBV19 with TRBJ1-2; no firm D call. In germline, CDR1 is LNHDA, CDR2 SQIVND (reference sequence). V dropped 0 bases and J dropped 6 bases, with 14 bases sitting between them. This CDR3 has 15 amino acids. CDR3 loop: CASSIDRQIVDGYTF. CDR3 DNA: TGTGCCAGTAGTATAGACCGGCAGATTGTGGATGGCTACACCTTC. Filled out from reference TRBV19 and TRBJ1-2, the complete variable domain reads DGGITQSPKYLFRKEGQNVTLSCEQNLNHDAMYWYRQDPGQGLRLIYYSQIVNDFQKGDIAEGYSVSREKKESFPLTVTSAQKNPTAFYLCASSIDRQIVDGYTFGSGTRLTVV.

This clone has a single count. The V gene is TRBV18, the J gene TRBJ2-3; D is possibly TRBD1 (7 bases). Trimming cost V 3 bases and J 1 base, with 11 bases left between them. Germline values: CDR1 KGHSH, CDR2 LQKENI. The CDR3 runs to 15 residues. CDR3 sequence (DNA): TGTGCCAGCTCACCCCAGGGGGGAGGCACAGATACGCAGTATTTT. Translation gives CASSPQGGGTDTQYF.

This chain uses TRBV9 with TRBJ2-3, with 11 bases aligning to TRBD2. Germline CDR1 SGDLS, CDR2 YYNGEE. The CDR3 extends over 16 amino acids. Losses at the gene ends were 0 bases for V and 1 base for J; bases not matched to a gene: 1. In DNA, the CDR3 is TGTGCCAGCAGCGTAGTACTAGCGGGAGGCACAGATACGCAGTATTTT. This encodes CASSVVLAGGTDTQYF.

The chain employs TRBV27 and TRBJ1-1; no firm D call. From germline, CDR1 is MNHEY and CDR2 SMNVEV (reference sequence). The CDR3 loop spans 14 amino acids. The germline V and J ends were trimmed by 5 bases and 3 bases, with 13 bases remaining between them. The CDR3 reads CASSPEPRHTEAFF. The CDR3 DNA reads as TGTGCCAGCAGTCCCGAACCTAGGCACACTGAAGCTTTCTTT.

With regard to this clone: This sample includes further DNA sequences coding for the same CDR3. This rearrangement joins TRBV28 to TRBJ2-1; the D is unclear. This CDR3 is 12 amino acids long. V dropped 1 base and J dropped 6 bases, with 4 bases sitting between them. Per the germline V gene, CDR1 is MDHEN and CDR2 is SYDVKM. CDR3 coding DNA: TGTGCCAGCAGTTTATTGCGCAATGAGCAGTTCTTC. Translation gives CASSLLRNEQFF.

The chain has TRBV19 and TRBJ1-5; no clear D gene. This CDR3 has 14 residues. The V gene's germline CDR1 is LNHDA and CDR2 SQIVND (reference sequence). Trimming pared 6 bases from V and 3 bases from J, leaving 12 bases between. The CDR3 is CASRDRQINQPQHF. CDR3 DNA sequence: TGTGCCAGTAGGGATCGCCAGATCAATCAGCCCCAGCATTTT.

The rearrangement links TRBV5-6 to TRBJ2-7; D gene uncertain. V lost 5 bases and J 2 bases, leaving 11 bases between the germline ends. This CDR3 spans 13 amino acids. Germline lookup yields CDR1 SGHDT and CDR2 YYEEEE. For the CDR3, the DNA is TGTGCCAGCAGGGTGACACCTCCCTACGAGCAGTACTTC. It yields the protein CASRVTPPYEQYF.

CDR3 amino acids: CASNRWKGSTSTDTQYF. Here the CDR3 DNA reads TGTGCCAGCAACCGTTGGAAGGGGTCCACGAGCACAGATACGCAGTATTTT. This chain uses TRBV7-9 with TRBJ2-3; TRBD1 might be the D (5 bases). V dropped 7 bases and J dropped 0 bases, with 20 bases sitting between them. Germline CDR1 is SEHNR and CDR2 is FQNEAQ (reference sequence). The CDR3 has 17 amino acids.

This clone was counted only a few times. Other nucleotide sequences in the sample specify the same CDR3. This rearrangement joins TRBV19 to TRBJ1-1; 7 nucleotides match TRBD1. J lost 3 bases, V lost 4 bases, and 2 bases had no gene match. Germline V gene sequence: CDR1 LNHDA, CDR2 SQIVND (reference sequence). The CDR3 has 13 residues. For the CDR3, the DNA is TGTGCCAGTAGTACTCAGGGGGACACTGAAGCTTTCTTT. It translates to CASSTQGDTEAFF.

This rearrangement joins TRBV9 to TRBJ2-3; 11 bases line up with TRBD2. This CDR3 has 17 amino acids. Germline values: CDR1 SGDLS, CDR2 YYNGEE. Trimming removed 4 bases from V and 2 bases from J; junction bases left unmatched: 9. For the CDR3, the DNA is TGTGCCAGCAGCCGTTACAATAGCGGGAGGGCCACAGATACGCAGTATTTT. It encodes CASSRYNSGRATDTQYF.

V usage is TRBV7-9 and J usage is TRBJ2-3; TRBD2 aligns across 14 bases. CDR1 and CDR2 (germline): SEHNR, FQNEAQ (reference sequence). The ends lost 6 bases at V and 2 bases at J; junction bases unmatched: 10. The CDR3 extends over 18 amino acids. The CDR3 nucleotides are TGTGCCAGCAGTTCACCTCGACTAGCGGGAGGGCCCACAGATACGCAGTATTTT. Translating gives CASSSPRLAGGPTDTQYF.

The V gene is TRBV6-9, the J gene TRBJ2-1, with 9 bases aligning to TRBD2. Germline lookup yields CDR1 MNHGY and CDR2 SVAAGI. V was clipped by 7 bases and J by 8 bases; unmatched bases: 9. The CDR3 spans 14 residues. DNA for the CDR3: TGTGCCAGCACTGGTAGCGGGAGCCTCGATGAGCAGTTCTTC. Its protein is CASTGSGSLDEQFF.

This chain links TRBV28 with TRBJ2-3, with D unclear. V lost 4 bases and J 1 base, leaving 6 bases between the germline ends. The V gene's germline CDR1 is MDHEN and CDR2 SYDVKM. The CDR3 is made up of 13 amino acids. CDR3 nucleotide sequence: TGTGCCAGCAGTTCCGCGGGCACAGATACGCAGTATTTT. The encoded protein is CASSSAGTDTQYF.

The chain recombines TRBV27 with TRBJ2-2, with TRBD2 identical over 8 bases. V shed 3 bases, J shed 8 bases, and the junction held 14 bases outside the gene matches. The CDR3 loop spans 17 amino acids. Germline values: CDR1 MNHEY, CDR2 SMNVEV (reference sequence). The CDR3 loop is CASSLGLVGKVAGELFF. The CDR3 DNA reads as TGTGCCAGCAGTTTGGGACTAGTGGGAAAGGTAGCGGGGGAGCTGTTTTTT.

This clone has at least ten counts. V gene TRBV25-1 combines with J gene TRBJ1-2; unclear D gene. The CDR3 extends over 15 amino acids. V was pared by 0 bases and J by 5 bases, with 13 bases between. The germline V gene has CDR1 MGHDK and CDR2 SYGVNS. In nucleotides, the CDR3 is TGTGCCAGCAGTGAATACGGAGGCAGCAAATATGGCTACACCTTC. Protein sequence: CASSEYGGSKYGYTF.

The chain couples TRBV18 to TRBJ2-5, with D possibly being TRBD1 (6 bases). Germline CDR1 reads KGHSH; CDR2 reads LQKENI. This CDR3 has 13 residues. The V gene lost 5 bases and the J gene lost 0 bases, with 7 bases spanning the gap. CDR3 sequence (DNA): TGTGCCAGCTCAGGACAGAACCAAGAGACCCAGTACTTC. This gives the protein CASSGQNQETQYF.

The chain uses TRBV6-5 and TRBJ2-7, with TRBD1 matching 10 bases. CDR3 size: 14 residues. CDR1 and CDR2 (germline): MNHEY, SVGAGI. Unmatched junction bases numbered 5, after V lost 6 bases and J lost 3 bases. CDR3 bases: TGTGCCAGCAGGGCGGGACAGGGGATCTACGAGCAGTACTTC. This sequence encodes CASRAGQGIYEQYF.